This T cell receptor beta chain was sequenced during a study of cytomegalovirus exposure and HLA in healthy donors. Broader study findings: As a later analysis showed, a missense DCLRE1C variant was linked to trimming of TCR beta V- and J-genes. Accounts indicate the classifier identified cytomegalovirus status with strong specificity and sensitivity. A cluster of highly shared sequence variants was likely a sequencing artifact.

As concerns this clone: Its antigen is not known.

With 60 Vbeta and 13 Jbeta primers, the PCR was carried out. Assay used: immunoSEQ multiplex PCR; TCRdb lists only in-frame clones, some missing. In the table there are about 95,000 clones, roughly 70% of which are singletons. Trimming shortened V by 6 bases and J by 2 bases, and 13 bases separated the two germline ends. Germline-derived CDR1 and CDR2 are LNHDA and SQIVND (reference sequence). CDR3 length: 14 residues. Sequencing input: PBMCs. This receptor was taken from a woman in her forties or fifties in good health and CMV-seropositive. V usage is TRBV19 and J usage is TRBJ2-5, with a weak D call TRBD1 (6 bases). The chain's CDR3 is CASRGTGFQETQYF. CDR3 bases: TGTGCCAGTAGAGGTACAGGGTTTCAAGAGACCCAGTACTTC.